The clone carrying this TCR beta chain was recorded once. This sample stems from a study of control samples from healthy donors and cancer patients. TCRdb's copy holds only in-frame clones and misses some; the assay was immunoSEQ multiplex PCR. The sample has about 250,000 clones, roughly 82% seen once; the top ten hold about an eighth. CDR3 length equals 16 residues. Per the germline V gene, CDR1 is KGHSH and CDR2 is LQKENI. Between the trimmed V and J ends, which lost 6 bases and 13 bases, there was a span of 27 bases. Sequences were obtained from PBMCs. The chain has TRBV18 and TRBJ2-2; D is undetermined. The sequence was obtained from a woman in her sixties with lung cancer. CDR3: CASSDGPSPAEGSLFF. For the CDR3, the DNA is TGTGCCAGCTCCGACGGACCCTCACCGGCGGAAGGGTCGCTGTTTTTT.